What follows is one T cell receptor (beta chain) and its context. Its cognate antigen is unknown. The sequencing template was cDNA reverse transcribed from extracted RNA. Only in-frame clones appear in the TCRdb table, and some are missing; sequencing was by immunoSEQ multiplex PCR. The sample lists around 120,000 clones, about 59% seen once, with 4.5% to 6% in the top ten. The CDR3 has 15 amino acids. J lost 5 bases, V lost 4 bases, and 7 bases had no gene match. Looked up from germline, CDR1 is SQVTM and CDR2 is ANQGSEA. The source of the sample is a study of CD8+ T cells in alopecia areata. The study's findings and limits: Affected scalp, especially in alopecia totalis/universalis, had a higher clonality than normal scalp did.

The treatment here: oral pan-JAK inhibitor, 5-10 mg twice daily. Sampling of alopecia areata patients yielded lesional scalp punch biopsies as well as peripheral blood. Sorted populations comprised CD4+ and CD8+ T cells obtained from PBMCs. The rearrangement links TRBV29-1 to TRBJ2-1; 11 bases are shared with TRBD2. The sample was CD4+ T cells sorted from blood, taken at week 4, from a patient treated with tofacitinib. The TCR sequence derives from a human donor with alopecia areata. CDR3 region: CSVASLAGGNNEQFF. The CDR3 DNA reads TGCAGCGTTGCATCCCTAGCGGGGGGAAACAATGAGCAGTTCTTC.